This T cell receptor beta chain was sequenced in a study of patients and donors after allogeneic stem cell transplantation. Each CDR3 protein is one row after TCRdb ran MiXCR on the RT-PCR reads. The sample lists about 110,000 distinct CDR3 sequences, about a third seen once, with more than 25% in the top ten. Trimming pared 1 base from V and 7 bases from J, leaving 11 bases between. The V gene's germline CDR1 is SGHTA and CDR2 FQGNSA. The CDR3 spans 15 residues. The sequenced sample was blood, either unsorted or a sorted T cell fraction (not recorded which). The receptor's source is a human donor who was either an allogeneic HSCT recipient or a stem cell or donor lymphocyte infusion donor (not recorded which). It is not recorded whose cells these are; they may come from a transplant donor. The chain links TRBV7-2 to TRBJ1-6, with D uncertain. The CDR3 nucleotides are TGTGCCAGCAGCTTAGGGACGCAAAAGAATTCACCCCTCCACTTT. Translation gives CASSLGTQKNSPLHF.